Here is one T cell receptor (beta chain) with its context. These data are taken from a study of blood T cell repertoires in COVID-19. Study at large: Samples representing acute and convalescent COVID-19 were sourced from the United States, Italy and Spain.

The V gene's germline CDR1 is SGHTA and CDR2 FQGNSA. This CDR3 is built from 15 residues. V was cut by 2 bases and J by 0 bases, with 10 bases left in between. This table comes from immunoSEQ multiplex PCR, and its TCRdb copy is limited to in-frame clones, with some not included. The data hold 150,000 to 200,000 clones, with roughly 87% observed a single time. The J gene is TRBJ1-1, the V gene TRBV7-2, with D perhaps matching TRBD1 (6 bases). This clonotype was sampled from a human donor with acute COVID-19. The donor label of this sample is uncertain. The sequencing sample was made of PBMCs or T cells enriched from blood (not recorded which). The chain's CDR3 is CASSLNQGMNTEAFF. CDR3 sequence (DNA): TGTGCCAGCAGCTTAAACCAGGGGATGAACACTGAAGCTTTCTTT.